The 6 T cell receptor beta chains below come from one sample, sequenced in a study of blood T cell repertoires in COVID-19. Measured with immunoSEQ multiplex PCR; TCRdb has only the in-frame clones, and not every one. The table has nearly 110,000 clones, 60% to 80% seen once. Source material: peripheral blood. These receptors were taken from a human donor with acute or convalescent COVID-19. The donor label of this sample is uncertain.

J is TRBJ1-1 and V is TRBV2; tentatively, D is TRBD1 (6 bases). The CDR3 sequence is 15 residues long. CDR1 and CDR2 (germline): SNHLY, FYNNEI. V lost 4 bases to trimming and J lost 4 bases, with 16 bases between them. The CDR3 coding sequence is TGTGCCAGCAGTGTGGCCCAGGGGCGAGGCACTGAAGCTTTCTTT. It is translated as CASSVAQGRGTEAFF.

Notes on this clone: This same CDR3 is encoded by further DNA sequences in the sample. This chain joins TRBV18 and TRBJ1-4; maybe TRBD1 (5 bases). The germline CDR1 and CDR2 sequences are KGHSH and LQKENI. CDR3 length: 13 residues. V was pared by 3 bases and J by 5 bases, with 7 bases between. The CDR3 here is CASSPGLNEKLFF. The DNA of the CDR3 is TGTGCCAGCTCACCGGGACTAAATGAAAAACTGTTTTTT.

CDR3 amino acids: CASSQDPLGLSTDTQYF. DNA of the CDR3: TGTGCCAGCAGCCAAGATCCTTTGGGGCTTAGCACAGATACGCAGTATTTT. The chain is built from TRBV3-1 (or the pseudogene TRBV3-2) and TRBJ2-3, with a tentative D call TRBD1 (5 bases). CDR3 length equals 17 residues. V lost 0 bases and J 0 bases, leaving 13 bases between the germline ends. The germline V gene encodes CDR1 LGHDT and CDR2 YNNKEL (reference sequence).

The CDR3 is CASSQGLYRENTEAFF. The CDR3 region has the DNA TGTGCCAGCAGCCAAGGTCTTTACAGGGAAAACACTGAAGCTTTCTTT. The V gene is TRBV3-1 (or the pseudogene TRBV3-2), the J gene TRBJ1-1, with a possible D match to TRBD1 (6 bases). CDR1 is LGHDT and CDR2 is YNNKEL in the germline V gene (reference sequence). Between the trimmed V and J ends, which lost 1 base and 2 bases, there was a span of 14 bases. The length of the CDR3 is 16 residues.

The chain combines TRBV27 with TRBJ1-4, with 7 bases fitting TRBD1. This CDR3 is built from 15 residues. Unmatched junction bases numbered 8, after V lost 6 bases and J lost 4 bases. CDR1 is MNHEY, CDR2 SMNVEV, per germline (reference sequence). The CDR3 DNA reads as TGTGCCAGCAGAGCCCTGACAGGGATTAATGAAAAACTGTTTTTT. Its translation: CASRALTGINEKLFF. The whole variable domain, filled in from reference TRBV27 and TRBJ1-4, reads EAQVTQNPRYLITVTGKKLTVTCSQNMNHEYMSWYRQDPGLGLRQIYYSMNVEVTDKGDVPEGYKVSRKEKRNFPLILESPSPNQTSLYFCASRALTGINEKLFFGSGTQLSVL.

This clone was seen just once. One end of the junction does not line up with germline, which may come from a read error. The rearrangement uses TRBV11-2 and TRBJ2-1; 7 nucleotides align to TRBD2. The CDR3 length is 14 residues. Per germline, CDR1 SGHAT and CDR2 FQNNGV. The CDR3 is CATSGASSYNEQFF. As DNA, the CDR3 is TGTGCCACCAGCGGGGCAAGCTCCTACAATGAGCAGTTCTTC. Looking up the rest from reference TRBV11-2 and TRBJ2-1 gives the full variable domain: EAGVAQSPRYKIIEKRQSVAFWCNPISGHATLYWYQQILGQGPKLLIQFQNNGVVDDSQLPKDRFSAERLKGVDSTLKIQPAKLEDSAVYLCATSGASSYNEQFFGPGTRLTVL.